These T cell receptor beta chains were read from a single sample in a study of control samples from healthy donors and cancer patients. Clones were read by immunoSEQ multiplex PCR, and TCRdb kept only the in-frame ones, dropping some. The data contain 75,000 to 100,000 clones, roughly 78% of them singletons. What was sequenced was blood. The receptor source for this set is a man aged 55-75 years in good health. CDR3s include the opening cysteine and the closing phenylalanine or tryptophan. A D gene is named only where the DNA matches it firmly. Clone size is given for some rows only: seen once, a few or many times, or a class if the clone is expanded.

>TRBJ2-5|.|TRBV10-3|TRBD1
TGTGCCATCAGTGAGCCATACCTGGGACAGCAAGAGACCCAGTACTTC
CAISEPYLGQQETQYF
>TRBJ1-1|.|TRBV4-1|TRBD1
TGCGCCAGCAGCCAGACTACCGGGACAGGGGGCTTCCCTTTCTTT
CASSQTTGTGGFPFF
>TRBJ1-5|.|TRBV30|.
TGTGCCTGGAGCCAACCCGCTCTGGGGAATCAGCCCCAGCATTTT
CAWSQPALGNQPQHF
>TRBJ2-3|.|TRBV6-1|TRBD1
TGTGCCAGCAGTGAGGGGACAGGGGGCACAGATACGCAGTATTTT
CASSEGTGGTDTQYF
>TRBJ1-6|.|TRBV27|.
TGTGCCAGCAGTTTATCGGATAGGGGGTTAAATTCACCCCTCCACTTT
CASSLSDRGLNSPLHF
>TRBJ2-3|.|TRBV4-1|.
TGCGCCAGCAGCCAAAGACGATTGCGCGAGGTTAACAGGGAAGAGACAGATACGCAGTATTTT
CASSQRRLREVNREETDTQYF
>TRBJ1-1|.|TRBV6-4|.
TGTGCCAGCAGTGACTCGAGTCCCGGGAGGGCTGAAGCTTTCTTT
CASSDSSPGRAEAFF
>TRBJ1-4|once|TRBV10-2|.
TGCGCCAGCAGTGAATCCAGTCATGAAAAACTGTTTTTT
CASSESSHEKLFF
>TRBJ1-1|.|TRBV30|TRBD1
TGTGCCTGGAGTGGACAGGGGTTAATGAACACTGAAGCTTTCTTT
CAWSGQGLMNTEAFF
>TRBJ2-2|.|TRBV7-9|TRBD2
TGTGCCAGCAGCCCCGCACGCCCCGTAGCGGGATATGGCGGGGAGCTGTTTTTT
CASSPARPVAGYGGELFF
>TRBJ1-2|.|TRBV5-4|.
TGTGCCAGCAGCTTGGAGCAGGCTAACTATGGCTACACCTTC
CASSLEQANYGYTF
>TRBJ2-3|once|TRBV10-3|.
TGTGCCACCCTGGGACTGGGCACAGATACGCAGTATTTT
CATLGLGTDTQYF
>TRBJ2-2|.|TRBV7-2|TRBD2
TGTGCCAGCAGCGTGACTCGGGACTACCAGAACACCGGGGAGCTGTTTTTT
CASSVTRDYQNTGELFF
>TRBJ2-7|.|TRBV6-5|TRBD1
TGTGCCAGCAGTCTAACGACAGGGGCCTACGAGCAGTACTTC
CASSLTTGAYEQYF
>TRBJ1-6|few|TRBV11-2|.
TGTGCCAGCAGCTACAAGGGGAATAATTCACCCCTCCACTTT
CASSYKGNNSPLHF
>TRBJ1-4|.|TRBV27|.
TGTGCCAGCAGGACTGATGCAACTAATGAAAAACTGTTTTTT
CASRTDATNEKLFF
>TRBJ2-3|.|TRBV5-5|TRBD2
TGTGCCAGCAGCTTGATAGGGACTAGCGGGTGGAGGGGAGCTACAGATACGCAGTATTTT
CASSLIGTSGWRGATDTQYF
>TRBJ1-2|medium-sized|TRBV5-1|.
TGCGCCAGCAGTTATGGAGGTTCAGGGAGTGGCTATGGCTACACCTTC
CASSYGGSGSGYGYTF
>TRBJ2-7|.|TRBV7-6|.
TGTGCCAGCAGCTTAGGGTGGGGACGCTCCTACGAGCAGTACTTC
CASSLGWGRSYEQYF
>TRBJ2-7|.|TRBV11-3|.
TGTGCCAGCAGCCGGGGGTACGGGTACGAGCAGTACTTC
CASSRGYGYEQYF
>TRBJ2-1|once|TRBV27|.
TGTGCCAGCAGTTTAGATCCCGGGCCCTACAATGAGCAGTTCTTC
CASSLDPGPYNEQFF
>TRBJ2-7|once|TRBV3-1/TRBV3-2|TRBD2
TGTGCCAGCAGCCAACGCGGGGGGTCGTCCTACGAGCAGTACTTC
CASSQRGGSSYEQYF
>TRBJ2-2|.|TRBV5-1|.
TGCGCCAGCACCCTGGACCTGTACGGGTCTGGGGAGCTGTTTTTT
CASTLDLYGSGELFF
>TRBJ1-4|once|TRBV2|TRBD1
TGTGCCAGCAGACCCCGGGACAGGGGGGATGAAAAACTGTTTTTT
CASRPRDRGDEKLFF
>TRBJ2-7|.|TRBV6-5|TRBD2
TGTGCCAGCAGTCAATTAGCGGGGGTTTACGAGCAGTACTTC
CASSQLAGVYEQYF
>TRBJ2-7|.|TRBV5-3|TRBD1
TGTGCCAGAAGTCCGAGGACAGGACCATGCTCCTACGAGCAGTACTTC
CARSPRTGPCSYEQYF
>TRBJ1-4|.|TRBV18|TRBD1
TGTGCCAGCTCACCACTTGCGGACAGGAGGGCGACTAATGAAAAACTGTTTTTT
CASSPLADRRATNEKLFF